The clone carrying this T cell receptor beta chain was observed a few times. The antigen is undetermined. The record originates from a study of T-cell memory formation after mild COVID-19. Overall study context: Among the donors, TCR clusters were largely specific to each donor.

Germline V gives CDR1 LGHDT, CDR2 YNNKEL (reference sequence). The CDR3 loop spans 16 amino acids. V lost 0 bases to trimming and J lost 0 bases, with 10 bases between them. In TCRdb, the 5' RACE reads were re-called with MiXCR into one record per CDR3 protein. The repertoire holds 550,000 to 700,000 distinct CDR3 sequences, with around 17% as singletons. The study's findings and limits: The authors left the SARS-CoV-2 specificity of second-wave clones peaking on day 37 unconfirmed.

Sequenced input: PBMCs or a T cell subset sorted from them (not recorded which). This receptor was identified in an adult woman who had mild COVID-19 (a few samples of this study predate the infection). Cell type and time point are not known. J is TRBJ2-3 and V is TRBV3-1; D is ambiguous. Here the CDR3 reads CASSQDWSASTDTQYF. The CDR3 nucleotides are TGTGCCAGCAGCCAAGATTGGAGTGCTAGCACAGATACGCAGTATTTT.